These 29 T cell receptor beta chains originate from one sample sequenced in a study of cytomegalovirus exposure and HLA in healthy donors. It was with 60 Vbeta and 13 Jbeta primers that the PCR ran. Sequencing was performed with immunoSEQ multiplex PCR; in TCRdb, only in-frame clones are kept and a portion is missing. The table has about 120,000 clones, over 60% seen once. Sequencing was done on a sample of PBMCs. These receptors originate from a man between 18 and 35 years old in good health and CMV-seropositive.

This rearrangement joins TRBV5-1 to TRBJ1-5, with D perhaps matching TRBD1 (6 bases). CDR1 SGHRS and CDR2 YFSETQ come from the germline V gene. The germline V and J ends were trimmed by 5 bases and 3 bases, with 15 bases remaining between them. This CDR3 is built from 15 residues. The chain's CDR3 is CASSPSGQYNQPQHF. CDR3 DNA sequence: TGCGCCAGCAGTCCAAGCGGACAGTACAATCAGCCCCAGCATTTT.

For this clone: Mismatch with germline at one junction end may stem from a read error. The rearrangement links TRBV5-1 to TRBJ2-6, with D perhaps TRBD1 (6 bases). Germline V gives CDR1 SGHRS, CDR2 YFSETQ. This CDR3 region has 15 residues. CDR3: CASSSWASGANGLTF. The CDR3 DNA is TGCGCCAGCAGCTCGTGGGCCTCAGGGGCCAACGGCCTGACTTTC.

The V gene is TRBV28, the J gene TRBJ1-1; D might be TRBD1 (6 bases). This CDR3 region has 16 residues. Trimming left V 5 bases short and J 4 bases short, with 20 bases between. The germline V gene encodes CDR1 MDHEN and CDR2 SYDVKM. The CDR3 DNA follows: TGTGCCAGCAGTCCTCGGGAGGGTAGGGGGGTCACTGAAGCTTTCTTT. Its translation: CASSPREGRGVTEAFF.

The chain links TRBV10-3 to TRBJ1-2, with D maybe TRBD1 (6 bases). The CDR3 is 16 residues long. Germline CDR1 and CDR2: ENHRY and SYGVKD. Trimming pared 0 bases from V and 1 base from J, leaving 12 bases between. CDR3 nucleotide sequence: TGTGCCATCAGTGAGTCGGGAACAGGGCTTAACTATGGCTACACCTTC. Encoded protein: CAISESGTGLNYGYTF.

V usage is TRBV21-1 and J usage is TRBJ1-6; the table gives TRBD1 as D, unverified against the DNA. TRBV21-1 is assigned pseudogene status. The CDR3 length is 18 residues. The CDR3 loop reads CASSKQGQGKGPNSPLHF. The CDR3 bases are TGTGCCAGCAGCAAACAGGGACAGGGGAAAGGTCCTAATTCACCCCTCCACTTT.

The rearrangement uses TRBV4-2 and TRBJ2-1; 10 nucleotides line up with TRBD2. Losses at the gene ends were 2 bases for V and 8 bases for J; bases not matched to a gene: 3. The CDR3 runs 14 residues. CDR1 is LGHNA, CDR2 YNFKEQ, per germline. The CDR3 reads CASSQSGGAHEQFF. The CDR3 region has the DNA TGTGCCAGCAGCCAAAGCGGGGGGGCCCATGAGCAGTTCTTC.

This sequence joins TRBV28 and TRBJ1-1, with 9 nucleotides matching TRBD1. V dropped 6 bases and J dropped 5; count of bases not matched to a gene: 7. Germline V gene lookup returns CDR1 MDHEN and CDR2 SYDVKM. The CDR3 loop spans 14 amino acids. DNA for the CDR3: TGTGCCAGCAGCACTCCGGGACAGGGAACTGAAGCTTTCTTT. Translated: CASSTPGQGTEAFF. Complete variable domain (other parts from reference TRBV28 and TRBJ1-1): DVKVTQSSRYLVKRTGEKVFLECVQDMDHENMFWYRQDPGLGLRLIYFSYDVKMKEKGDIPEGYSVSREKKERFSLILESASTNQTSMYLCASSTPGQGTEAFFGQGTRLTVV.

The J gene is TRBJ2-5, the V gene TRBV15; tentative D call: TRBD1 (5 bases). Germline loops: CDR1 LNHNV, CDR2 YYDKDF (reference sequence). Trimming took off 0 bases at V and 5 bases at J, with 13 bases between the two ends. The CDR3 runs 15 residues. CDR3 in amino acids: CATSRDDSTWETQYF. CDR3 sequence (DNA): TGTGCCACCAGCAGAGATGACAGCACCTGGGAGACCCAGTACTTC. The full variable domain, completed using reference TRBV15 and TRBJ2-5, is DAMVIQNPRYQVTQFGKPVTLSCSQTLNHNVMYWYQQKSSQAPKLLFHYYDKDFNNEADTPDNFQSRRPNTSFCFLDIRSPGLGDTAMYLCATSRDDSTWETQYFGPGTRLLVL.

The CDR3 region is CASTLSLRDNLQYNEQFF. CDR3 coding DNA: TGTGCCAGCACCCTTTCGTTACGTGACAACCTCCAGTACAATGAGCAGTTCTTC. The chain couples TRBV28 to TRBJ2-1; D remains ambiguous. Germline CDR1 is MDHEN and CDR2 is SYDVKM. Trimming pared 7 bases from V and 4 bases from J, leaving 26 bases between. The CDR3 loop spans 18 amino acids.

The rearrangement joins TRBV27 to TRBJ2-7; 9 nucleotides match TRBD1. The germline gives CDR1 MNHEY, CDR2 SMNVEV (reference sequence). Trimming took 6 bases from V and 2 from J; bases not matched to a gene: 2. CDR3 size: 13 residues. CDR3 sequence reads: CASSRTGAYEQYF. The CDR3, as DNA: TGTGCCAGCAGCCGGACAGGGGCCTACGAGCAGTACTTC.

The chain has TRBV6-4 and TRBJ1-2; 7 bases align to TRBD1. Germline-derived CDR1 and CDR2 are MRHNA and SNTAGT. The ends lost 6 bases at V and 7 bases at J; junction bases unmatched: 11. The CDR3 totals 14 residues. DNA of the CDR3: TGTGCCAGCAGCCACCGACAGGGACTCTCTGGCTACACCTTC. Encoded protein: CASSHRQGLSGYTF.

The rearrangement uses TRBV7-9 and TRBJ2-6; 8 nucleotides agree with TRBD1. The CDR3 contains 17 residues. CDR1 is SEHNR, CDR2 FQNEAQ, per germline (reference sequence). J lost 0 bases, V lost 4 bases, and 5 bases had no gene match. CDR3 DNA: TGTGCCAGCAGCTCCTGGACAGGGACCTCTGGGGCCAACGTCCTGACTTTC. This gives the protein CASSSWTGTSGANVLTF.

J is TRBJ1-1 and V is TRBV4-1, with 8 bases that match TRBD1. This CDR3 is 18 amino acids long. V shed 2 bases and J 3 bases; nucleotides not matched to a gene: 14. Germline V gene sequence: CDR1 MGHRA, CDR2 YSYEKL. The CDR3 region is CASSQPTGGTRSDTEAFF. CDR3 in DNA: TGCGCCAGCAGCCAACCTACAGGGGGTACGCGATCGGACACTGAAGCTTTCTTT.

This clone showed up just a few times. V is TRBV6-5 and J is TRBJ1-1, with D unclear. CDR3 length: 13 residues. V dropped 6 bases and J dropped 0 bases, with 8 bases sitting between them. Per the germline V gene, CDR1 is MNHEY and CDR2 is SVGAGI. CDR3 sequence reads: CASRSELNTEAFF. CDR3 nucleotides: TGTGCCAGCAGGTCGGAGCTGAACACTGAAGCTTTCTTT.

The rearrangement links TRBV27 to TRBJ2-7, with D perhaps TRBD2 (6 bases). Trimming took off 6 bases at V and 0 bases at J, with 12 bases between the two ends. The germline gives CDR1 MNHEY, CDR2 SMNVEV (reference sequence). The CDR3 sequence is 14 residues long. CDR3 residues: CASRSVSGSYEQYF. The CDR3 coding sequence is TGTGCCAGCAGGTCAGTTAGCGGCTCCTACGAGCAGTACTTC.

The chain joins TRBV6-5 to TRBJ1-2; 8 bases agree with TRBD1. This CDR3 has 15 residues. Germline lookup yields CDR1 MNHEY and CDR2 SVGAGI. The trim removed 3 bases at V and 7 bases at J, leaving 10 bases unmatched. CDR3 nucleotides: TGTGCCAGCAGTTATCTCGCCAGGGGGCAAGGTGGCTACACCTTC. Translation gives CASSYLARGQGGYTF.

This chain uses TRBV7-9 with TRBJ1-4, with a weak D call TRBD1 (5 bases). V lost 5 bases and J 10 bases, leaving 20 bases between the germline ends. CDR3 length: 15 residues. Looked up from germline, CDR1 is SEHNR and CDR2 is FQNEAQ (reference sequence). CDR3 sequence (DNA): TGTGCCAGCAGCCCCAGAGAAGGGCTAAGGGGAAAACTGTTTTTT. Its translation: CASSPREGLRGKLFF.

The chain links TRBV28 to TRBJ2-3, with 8 bases identical to TRBD1. The CDR3 is 14 amino acids. V gave up 7 bases and J gave up 10 bases; unmatched junction bases: 13. Germline assignment: CDR1 MDHEN and CDR2 SYDVKM. The CDR3 coding sequence is TGTGCCAGCACCCAGACAGGGGAAGGGGATGCGCAGTATTTT. Translation gives CASTQTGEGDAQYF.

The rearrangement joins TRBV6-6 to TRBJ1-1; D not certain. Trimming stripped 5 bases from V and 2 bases from J, with 15 bases between. Germline-derived CDR1 and CDR2 are MNHNY and SVGAGI (reference sequence). The CDR3 runs to 15 residues. The CDR3 sequence: CASSVPEEYNTEAFF. DNA of the CDR3: TGTGCCAGCAGTGTTCCGGAGGAGTATAACACTGAAGCTTTCTTT.

This chain connects TRBV27 to TRBJ1-6; D is ambiguous. Germline-derived CDR1 and CDR2 are MNHEY and SMNVEV (reference sequence). The CDR3 is 8 residues long. Trimming took off 8 bases at V and 14 bases at J, with 4 bases between the two ends. The CDR3 protein is CASLSLHF. In DNA form, the CDR3 reads TGTGCCAGCCTTTCCCTCCACTTT.

V is TRBV4-1 and J is TRBJ1-1; D gene uncertain. The CDR3 is 15 residues long. The V end lost 2 bases, the J end lost 0 bases, and 10 bases lay between the germline ends. The germline gives CDR1 MGHRA, CDR2 YSYEKL. The chain's CDR3 is CASSQSGYMNTEAFF. DNA for the CDR3: TGCGCCAGCAGCCAAAGCGGCTACATGAACACTGAAGCTTTCTTT.

Only a few counts were recorded for this clone. This chain links TRBV2 with TRBJ2-1, with TRBD1 as a possible D gene (6 bases). The CDR3 covers 14 residues. Germline assignment: CDR1 SNHLY and CDR2 FYNNEI. V was cut by 7 bases and J by 6 bases, with 16 bases left in between. CDR3 residues: CASKGRGGSNEQFF. The CDR3 coding sequence is TGTGCCAGCAAGGGGAGAGGGGGTAGCAATGAGCAGTTCTTC.

This clone was seen a few times. The chain carries TRBV6-5 and TRBJ1-2; 11 bases match TRBD1. The CDR3 is 15 residues long. CDR1 is MNHEY and CDR2 is SVGAGI in the germline V gene. With V trimmed by 0 bases and J by 4 bases, 1 base remained unmatched. In DNA form, the CDR3 reads TGTGCCAGCAGTTACTCGGGGACAGGGGGCTATGGCTACACCTTC. As protein: CASSYSGTGGYGYTF.

This sequence joins TRBV15 and TRBJ2-7; 10 bases map to TRBD2. Germline loops: CDR1 LNHNV, CDR2 YYDKDF (reference sequence). The CDR3 covers 14 residues. V shed 8 bases and J 5 bases; nucleotides not matched to a gene: 9. CDR3 loop: CATRLAGVWDEQYF. CDR3 DNA sequence: TGTGCCACCCGGCTAGCGGGAGTTTGGGACGAGCAGTACTTC.

This clone was observed a handful of times. The chain recombines TRBV5-5 with TRBJ2-4; tentative D call: TRBD2 (5 bases). Germline CDR1 is SGHKS and CDR2 is YYEKEE (reference sequence). V lost 3 bases and J lost 7, with 20 bases in between. The CDR3 contains 16 residues. The CDR3 is CASSSREIEGTNIQYF. Here the CDR3 DNA reads TGTGCCAGCAGCTCGAGGGAGATAGAGGGAACGAACATTCAGTACTTC.

This sequence joins TRBV11-3 and TRBJ2-2; possibly TRBD1 for D (6 bases). CDR3 length: 16 residues. V lost 5 bases and J 4 bases, leaving 17 bases between the germline ends. CDR1 and CDR2 from the germline V gene are SGHNT and YENEEA. Here the CDR3 DNA reads TGTGCCAGCAGCACGGGACACGCCTTTAGCACCGGGGAGCTGTTTTTT. This codes for CASSTGHAFSTGELFF.

J is TRBJ1-2 and V is TRBV18; tentative D call: TRBD1 (5 bases). This CDR3 spans 13 amino acids. Trimming left V 5 bases short and J 5 bases short, with 12 bases between. CDR1 and CDR2 (germline): KGHSH, LQKENI. CDR3 in amino acids: CASSETAWYGYTF. The CDR3 DNA reads as TGTGCCAGCTCAGAGACAGCCTGGTATGGCTACACCTTC.

Only one count was recorded for this clone. The genes are TRBV29-1 and TRBJ2-3; D is perhaps TRBD1 (6 bases). This CDR3 is built from 13 residues. Trimming removed 2 bases at V and 3 bases at J, with 9 bases between. Germline CDR1 is SQVTM and CDR2 is ANQGSEA. The CDR3: CSVETGYTDTQYF. The DNA for the CDR3 is TGCAGCGTTGAAACAGGGTATACAGATACGCAGTATTTT.

The chain couples TRBV10-3 to TRBJ2-1; 7 positions match TRBD2. V lost 5 bases to trimming and J lost 4 bases; unmatched junction nucleotides: 8. The germline gives CDR1 ENHRY, CDR2 SYGVKD. This CDR3 has 15 residues. In DNA, the CDR3 is TGTGCCATCAGTACGGCGGGAGAGCTTTACAATGAGCAGTTCTTC. Amino acid sequence: CAISTAGELYNEQFF.